This T cell receptor (beta chain) was profiled in a study of cytotoxic CD8 clonotypes in ibrutinib-treated CLL. In the study overall: Among patients, 24 responded partially and 2 completely; roughly 14 then stayed remitted and some twelve progressed after median 68 months. Response samples came after a median roughly 11 months of treatment, range 6 to 36. Study results and caveats: Under treatment, the uncommon public clonotypes either contracted or remained stable.

CDR1 and CDR2 (germline): MNHEY, SMNVEV (reference sequence). V lost 6 bases, J lost 0 bases, and 15 bases lay in between. The CDR3 consists of 17 residues. Clones were read by immunoSEQ multiplex PCR, and TCRdb kept only the in-frame ones, dropping some. The sample holds around 330,000 clones, over 60% seen once. On this clone: Antigen: not known.

The clonotype originates from a human donor with chronic lymphocytic leukemia. The starting material was PBMCs, obtained after 36 months of ibrutinib treatment. This rearrangement joins TRBV27 to TRBJ1-6, with a possible D match to TRBD1 (6 bases). The CDR3 DNA reads as TGTGCCAGCAGCCTGGGACATATAAGCTCCTATAATTCACCCCTCCACTTT. It yields the protein CASSLGHISSYNSPLHF.